These T cell receptor beta chains were read from a single sample in a study of T cells in Graves' hyperthyroidism and ophthalmopathy. TCRdb reprocessed the multiplex PCR reads with MiXCR, giving one entry per CDR3 protein. The sample consists of 250,000 or so distinct CDR3 sequences, 14% to 15% of them appearing once. Sequencing input: blood. The receptors were sampled from a middle-aged woman with Graves' hyperthyroidism that later progressed to Graves' ophthalmopathy. Each CDR3 is given with its conserved first and last residue. D genes are given only for firm matches. Clone size appears in some rows only: once, few, many, or a class for an expanded clone.

>many|TRBD1|TRBJ1-2|TRBV9
TGTGCCAGCAGCGTAGGAATGGGACAGGGGCTCGGCTACACCTTC
CASSVGMGQGLGYTF
>-|TRBD2|TRBJ2-1|TRBV12-3/TRBV12-4
TGTGCCAGCGGGGGACTAGCGGGACCCAATGAGCAGTTCTTC
CASGGLAGPNEQFF
>-|-|TRBJ1-1|TRBV28
TGTGCCAGCAGTTTGGTTGGGACCCTGAACACTGAAGCTTTCTTT
CASSLVGTLNTEAFF
>many|-|TRBJ2-1|TRBV7-6
TGTGCCAGCAGCCCCTCCGGGACTGACTACAATGAGCAGTTCTTC
CASSPSGTDYNEQFF
>once|-|TRBJ1-1|TRBV3-1
TGTGCCAGCAGCCCAGGTGGTGGGGGGAACACTGAAGCTTTCTTT
CASSPGGGGNTEAFF
>many|-|TRBJ1-1|TRBV10-2
TGCGCCAGCAGTGGTGGGCGGACGGACACGAACACTGAAGCTTTCTTT
CASSGGRTDTNTEAFF
>-|TRBD2|TRBJ2-1|TRBV28
TGTGCCAGCAGCCAAGCCGCTAGCGGGAGTCTATACAATGAGCAGTTCTTC
CASSQAASGSLYNEQFF
>many|-|TRBJ1-3|TRBV29-1
TGCAGCGCTCCATCCGGGGCTGGAAACACCATATATTTT
CSAPSGAGNTIYF
>many|-|TRBJ1-3|TRBV29-1
TGCAGCGTTGAAGAGTGGGGTACCGGAAACACCATATATTTT
CSVEEWGTGNTIYF
>many|-|TRBJ2-3|TRBV2
TGTGCCAGCAGGTACTACACAGATACGCAGTATTTT
CASRYYTDTQYF
>-|TRBD1|TRBJ1-5|TRBV28
TGTGCCAGCAGCGCCTCCTCTGGACAGGGCCGCCGTCAGCCCCAGCATTTT
CASSASSGQGRRQPQHF
>many|TRBD2|TRBJ2-1|TRBV24-1
TGTGCCCCACGAGGAGTAAGTACCCCCCCGAGGACTAGCGGGATCGACGATTACAATGAGCAGTTCTTC
CAPRGVSTPPRTSGIDDYNEQFF
>-|TRBD2|TRBJ2-7|TRBV4-1
TGCGCCAGCAGCCAAGATTGGTCTAGCGGGACGTACTACGAGCAGTACTTC
CASSQDWSSGTYYEQYF
>many|-|TRBJ2-2|TRBV11-2
TGTGCCAGCAGCTTAGTACCGGGGGCGCATAACACCGGGGAGCTGTTTTTT
CASSLVPGAHNTGELFF
>few|-|TRBJ2-5|TRBV5-1
TGCGCCAGCAGCTATTTCTTGCGGGGAGAGACCCAGTACTTC
CASSYFLRGETQYF
>many|-|TRBJ1-5|TRBV28
TGTGCCAGCAGTCCATCATTCCCCCGGGATGACAGGCGGCAGCCCCAGCATTTT
CASSPSFPRDDRRQPQHF
>-|-|TRBJ2-7|TRBV12-3/TRBV12-4
TGTGCCAGCAGTCCCTTGGCGGTATCACGCGAGCAGTACTTC
CASSPLAVSREQYF
>-|TRBD2|TRBJ2-7|TRBV6-1
TGTGCCAGCAGTGCTAGCGGGAGATCTGTGTGGTACGAGCAGTACTTC
CASSASGRSVWYEQYF
>many|-|TRBJ2-7|TRBV5-1
TGCGCCAGCAGCTTTGGTCTAGAGAGGAGCTCCTACGAGCAGTACTTC
CASSFGLERSSYEQYF
>-|-|TRBJ2-7|TRBV3-1
TGTGCCAGCAGCCACAGAGGCTACGAGCAGTACTTC
CASSHRGYEQYF
>many|-|TRBJ2-3|TRBV9
TGTGCCAGCAGCTCGAGGGCCCGCACAGATACGCAGTATTTT
CASSSRARTDTQYF
>many|TRBD1|TRBJ1-1|TRBV5-1
TGCGCCAGCAGCTTCTACGGACAGGGCTCTTTGGGAGGTACTGAAGCTTTCTTT
CASSFYGQGSLGGTEAFF
>many|-|TRBJ2-7|TRBV2
TGTGCCAGCAAGGCTTATACCTACGAGCAGTACTTC
CASKAYTYEQYF
>many|TRBD2|TRBJ2-7|TRBV29-1
TGCAGCGTTGTGCTAGCGGGAGTCTACGAGCAGTACTTC
CSVVLAGVYEQYF
>many|TRBD1|TRBJ2-2|TRBV5-6
TGTGCCAGCAGCTATGGACAGGGAAGCGGGGAGCTGTTTTTT
CASSYGQGSGELFF
>many|-|TRBJ1-6|TRBV28
TGTGCCAGCAGTGAACTAGGGGTTTCACCCCTCCACTTT
CASSELGVSPLHF